This T cell receptor beta chain was found in a study of shared clonotypes between healthy human individuals. From germline, CDR1 is GTSNPN and CDR2 SVGIG (reference sequence). V was shortened by 1 base and J by 8 bases, with 5 bases between the two germline ends. The CDR3 consists of 10 residues. The data were produced by immunoSEQ multiplex PCR, yet TCRdb's version contains in-frame clones alone and is incomplete. The data hold 850,000 to 1,200,000 clones, with around four fifths observed a single time. This clonotype was sampled from a man aged 18 to 35 in good health. This rearrangement joins TRBV30 to TRBJ1-2; no clear D gene. Sequences were obtained from memory CD4+ T cells sorted from blood. Subset given: CD45RA-negative fraction. Here the CDR3 reads CAWSGLGYTF. In DNA form, the CDR3 reads TGTGCCTGGAGTGGGTTGGGCTACACCTTC.